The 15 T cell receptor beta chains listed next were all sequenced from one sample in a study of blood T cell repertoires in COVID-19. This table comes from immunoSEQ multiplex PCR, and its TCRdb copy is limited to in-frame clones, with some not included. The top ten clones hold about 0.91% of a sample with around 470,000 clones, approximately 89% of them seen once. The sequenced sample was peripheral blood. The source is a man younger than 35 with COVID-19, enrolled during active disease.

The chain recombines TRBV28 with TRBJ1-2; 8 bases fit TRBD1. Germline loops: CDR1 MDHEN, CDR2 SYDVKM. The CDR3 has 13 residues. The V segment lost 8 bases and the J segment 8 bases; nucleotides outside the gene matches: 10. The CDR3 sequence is CASGTQGALGYTF. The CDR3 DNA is TGTGCCAGCGGCACCCAGGGGGCGTTGGGCTACACCTTC.

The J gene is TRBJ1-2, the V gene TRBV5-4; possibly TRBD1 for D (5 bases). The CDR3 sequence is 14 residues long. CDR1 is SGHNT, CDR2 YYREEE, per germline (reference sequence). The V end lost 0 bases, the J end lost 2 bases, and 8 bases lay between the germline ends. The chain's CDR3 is CASSLADSNYGYTF. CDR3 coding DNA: TGTGCCAGCAGCTTGGCCGACAGCAACTATGGCTACACCTTC. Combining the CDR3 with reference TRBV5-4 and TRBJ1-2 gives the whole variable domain ETGVTQSPTHLIKTRGQQVTLRCSSQSGHNTVSWYQQALGQGPQFIFQYYREEENGRGNFPPRFSGLQFPNYSSELNVNALELDDSALYLCASSLADSNYGYTFGSGTRLTVV.

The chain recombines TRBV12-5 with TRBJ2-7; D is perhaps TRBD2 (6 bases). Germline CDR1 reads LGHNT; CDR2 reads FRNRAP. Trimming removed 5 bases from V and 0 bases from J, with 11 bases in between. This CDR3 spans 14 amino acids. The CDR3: CASGAGGNSYEQYF. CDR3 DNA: TGTGCTAGTGGTGCTGGGGGGAACTCCTACGAGCAGTACTTC.

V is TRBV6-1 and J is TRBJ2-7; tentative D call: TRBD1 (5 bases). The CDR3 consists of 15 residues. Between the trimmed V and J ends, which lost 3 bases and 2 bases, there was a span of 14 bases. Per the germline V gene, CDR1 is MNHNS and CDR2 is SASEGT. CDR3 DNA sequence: TGTGCCAGCAGTGATAGAACGACAGATACCTACGAGCAGTACTTC. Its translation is CASSDRTTDTYEQYF.

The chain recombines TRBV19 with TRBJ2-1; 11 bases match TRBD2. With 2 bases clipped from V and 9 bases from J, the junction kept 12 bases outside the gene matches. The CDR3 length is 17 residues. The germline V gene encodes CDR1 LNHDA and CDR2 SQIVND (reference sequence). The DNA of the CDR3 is TGTGCCAGTAGTATAAGAGGGTTAGCGGGAGGGCCCGGTGAGCAGTTCTTC. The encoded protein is CASSIRGLAGGPGEQFF.

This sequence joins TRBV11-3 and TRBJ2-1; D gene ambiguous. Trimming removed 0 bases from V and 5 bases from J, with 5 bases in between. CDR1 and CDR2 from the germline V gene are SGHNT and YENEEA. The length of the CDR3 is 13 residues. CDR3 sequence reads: CASSLDRNNEQFF. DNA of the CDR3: TGTGCCAGCAGCTTAGACAGAAACAATGAGCAGTTCTTC.

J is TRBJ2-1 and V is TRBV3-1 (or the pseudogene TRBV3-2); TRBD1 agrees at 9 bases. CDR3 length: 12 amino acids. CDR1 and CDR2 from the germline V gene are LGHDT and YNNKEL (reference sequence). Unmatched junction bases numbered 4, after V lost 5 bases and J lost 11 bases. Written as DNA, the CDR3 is TGTGCCAGCAGCTTGGGACAGGGAAAGCAGTTCTTC. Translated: CASSLGQGKQFF.

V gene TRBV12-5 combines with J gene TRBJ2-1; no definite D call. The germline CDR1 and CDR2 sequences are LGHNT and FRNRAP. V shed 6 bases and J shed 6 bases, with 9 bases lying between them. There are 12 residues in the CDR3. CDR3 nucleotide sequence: TGTGCTAGTGGCCAGTCGTTCAATGAGCAGTTCTTC. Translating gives CASGQSFNEQFF.

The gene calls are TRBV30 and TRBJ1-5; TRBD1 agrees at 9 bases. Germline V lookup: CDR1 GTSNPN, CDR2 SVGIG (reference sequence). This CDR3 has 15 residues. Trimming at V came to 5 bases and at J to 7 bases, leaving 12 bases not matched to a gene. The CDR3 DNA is TGTGCCTGGGCTCAAGGGGGGGGACAGGGCCAGCCCCAGCATTTT. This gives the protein CAWAQGGGQGQPQHF.

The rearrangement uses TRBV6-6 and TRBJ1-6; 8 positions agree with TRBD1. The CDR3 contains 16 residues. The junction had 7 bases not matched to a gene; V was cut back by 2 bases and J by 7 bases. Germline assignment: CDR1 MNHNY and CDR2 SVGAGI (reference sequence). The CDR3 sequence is CASSYTPGGSNSPLHF. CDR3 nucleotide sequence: TGTGCCAGCAGTTACACTCCAGGGGGCTCCAATTCACCCCTCCACTTT.

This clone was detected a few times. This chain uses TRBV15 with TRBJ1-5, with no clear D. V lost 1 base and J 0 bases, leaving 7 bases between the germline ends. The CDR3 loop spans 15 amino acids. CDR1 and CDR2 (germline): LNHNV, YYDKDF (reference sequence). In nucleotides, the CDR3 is TGTGCCACCAGCAGAGGGAGTTATAGCAATCAGCCCCAGCATTTT. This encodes CATSRGSYSNQPQHF. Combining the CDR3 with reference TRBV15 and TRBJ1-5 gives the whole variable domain DAMVIQNPRYQVTQFGKPVTLSCSQTLNHNVMYWYQQKSSQAPKLLFHYYDKDFNNEADTPDNFQSRRPNTSFCFLDIRSPGLGDTAMYLCATSRGSYSNQPQHFGDGTRLSIL.

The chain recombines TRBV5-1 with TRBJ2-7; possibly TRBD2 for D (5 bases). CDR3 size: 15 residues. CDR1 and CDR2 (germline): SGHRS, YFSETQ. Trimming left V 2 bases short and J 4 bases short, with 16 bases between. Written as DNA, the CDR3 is TGCGCCAGCAGCTTAGGGCAGTCCCGAGGGTACGAGCAGTACTTC. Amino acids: CASSLGQSRGYEQYF.

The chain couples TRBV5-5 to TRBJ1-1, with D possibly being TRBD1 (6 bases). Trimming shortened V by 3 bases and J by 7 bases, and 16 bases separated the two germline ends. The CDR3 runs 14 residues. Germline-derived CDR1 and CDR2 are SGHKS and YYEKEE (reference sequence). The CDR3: CASSWSPGQVEAFF. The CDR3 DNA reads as TGTGCCAGCAGCTGGAGCCCGGGACAAGTTGAAGCTTTCTTT.

DNA of the CDR3: TGTGCCAGCAATACGCCGACAGACGGCACTGAAGCTTTCTTT. As protein: CASNTPTDGTEAFF. This chain joins TRBV28 and TRBJ1-1, with D tentatively TRBD1 (5 bases). The V end was cut by 7 bases, the J end by 4 bases, with 16 bases between. Germline CDR1 and CDR2: MDHEN and SYDVKM. CDR3 length: 14 residues.

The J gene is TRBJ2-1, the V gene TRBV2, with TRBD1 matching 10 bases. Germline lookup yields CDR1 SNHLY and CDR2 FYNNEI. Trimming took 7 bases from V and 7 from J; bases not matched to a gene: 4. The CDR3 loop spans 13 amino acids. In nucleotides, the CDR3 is TGTGCCAGCATCTCGGACAGGGGGAATGAGCAGTTCTTC. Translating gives CASISDRGNEQFF.